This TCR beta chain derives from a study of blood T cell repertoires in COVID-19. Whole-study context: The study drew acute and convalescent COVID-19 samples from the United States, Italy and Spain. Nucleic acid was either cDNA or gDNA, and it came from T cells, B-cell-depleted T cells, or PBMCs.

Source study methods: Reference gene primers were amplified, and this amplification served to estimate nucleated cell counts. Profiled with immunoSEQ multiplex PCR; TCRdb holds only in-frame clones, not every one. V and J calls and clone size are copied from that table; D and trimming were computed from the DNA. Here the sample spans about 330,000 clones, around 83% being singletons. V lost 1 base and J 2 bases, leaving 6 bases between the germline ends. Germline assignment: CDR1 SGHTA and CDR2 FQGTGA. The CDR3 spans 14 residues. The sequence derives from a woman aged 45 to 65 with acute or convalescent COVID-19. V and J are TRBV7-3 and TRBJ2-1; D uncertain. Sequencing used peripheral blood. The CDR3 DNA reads TGTGCCAGCAGCTTAAGCGGAACCTACAATGAGCAGTTCTTC. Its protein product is CASSLSGTYNEQFF.